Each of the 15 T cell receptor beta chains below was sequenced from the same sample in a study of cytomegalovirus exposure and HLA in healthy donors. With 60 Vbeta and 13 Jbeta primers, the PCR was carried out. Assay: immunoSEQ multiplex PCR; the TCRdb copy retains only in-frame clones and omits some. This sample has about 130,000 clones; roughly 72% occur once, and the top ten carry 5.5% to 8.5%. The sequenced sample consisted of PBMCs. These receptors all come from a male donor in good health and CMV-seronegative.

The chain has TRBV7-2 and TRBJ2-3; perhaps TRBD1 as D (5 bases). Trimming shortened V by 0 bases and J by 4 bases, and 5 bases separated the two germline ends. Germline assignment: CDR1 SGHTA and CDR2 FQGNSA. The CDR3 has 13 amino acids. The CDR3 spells CASSLAGPDTQYF. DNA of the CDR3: TGTGCCAGCAGCTTAGCGGGGCCAGATACGCAGTATTTT.

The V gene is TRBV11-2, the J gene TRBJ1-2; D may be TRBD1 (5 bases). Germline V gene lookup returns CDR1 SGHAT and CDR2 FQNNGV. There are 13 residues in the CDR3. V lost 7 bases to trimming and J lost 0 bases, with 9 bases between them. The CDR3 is CASTGRANYGYTF. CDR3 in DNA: TGTGCCAGCACAGGCAGGGCTAACTATGGCTACACCTTC. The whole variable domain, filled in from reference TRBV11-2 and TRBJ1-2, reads EAGVAQSPRYKIIEKRQSVAFWCNPISGHATLYWYQQILGQGPKLLIQFQNNGVVDDSQLPKDRFSAERLKGVDSTLKIQPAKLEDSAVYLCASTGRANYGYTFGSGTRLTVV.

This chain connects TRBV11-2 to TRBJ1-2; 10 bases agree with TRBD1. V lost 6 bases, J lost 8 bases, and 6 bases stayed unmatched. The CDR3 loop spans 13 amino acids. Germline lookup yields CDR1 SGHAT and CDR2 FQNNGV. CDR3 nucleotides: TGTGCCAGCAGTCGACAGGGGGCGCGGGGCTACACCTTC. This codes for CASSRQGARGYTF.

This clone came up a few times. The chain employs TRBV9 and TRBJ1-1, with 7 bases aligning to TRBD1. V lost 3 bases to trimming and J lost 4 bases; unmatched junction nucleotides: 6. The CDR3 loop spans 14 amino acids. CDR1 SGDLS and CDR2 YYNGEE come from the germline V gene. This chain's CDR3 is CASSEQGPGTEAFF. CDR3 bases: TGTGCCAGCAGCGAACAGGGGCCGGGCACTGAAGCTTTCTTT.

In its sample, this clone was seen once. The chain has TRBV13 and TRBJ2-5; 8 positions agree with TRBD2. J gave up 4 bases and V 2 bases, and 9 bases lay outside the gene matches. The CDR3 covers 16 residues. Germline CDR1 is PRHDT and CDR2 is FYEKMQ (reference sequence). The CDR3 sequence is CASSLRTTSVGETQYF. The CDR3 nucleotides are TGTGCCAGCAGCTTACGGACGACTAGCGTAGGAGAGACCCAGTACTTC.

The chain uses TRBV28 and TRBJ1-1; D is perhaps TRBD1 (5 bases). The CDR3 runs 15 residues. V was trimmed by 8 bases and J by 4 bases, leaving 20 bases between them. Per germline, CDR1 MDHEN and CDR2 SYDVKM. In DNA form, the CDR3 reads TGTGCCAGCCGTCCAGGCGGGGGGACCGGCACTGAAGCTTTCTTT. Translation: CASRPGGGTGTEAFF. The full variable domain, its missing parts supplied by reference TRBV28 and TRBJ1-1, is DVKVTQSSRYLVKRTGEKVFLECVQDMDHENMFWYRQDPGLGLRLIYFSYDVKMKEKGDIPEGYSVSREKKERFSLILESASTNQTSMYLCASRPGGGTGTEAFFGQGTRLTVV.

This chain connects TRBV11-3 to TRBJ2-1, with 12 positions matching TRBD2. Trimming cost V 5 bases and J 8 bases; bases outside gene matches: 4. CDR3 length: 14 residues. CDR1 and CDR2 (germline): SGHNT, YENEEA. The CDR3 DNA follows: TGTGCCAGCAGCACCCGGACTAGCGGGGATGAGCAGTTCTTC. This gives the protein CASSTRTSGDEQFF.

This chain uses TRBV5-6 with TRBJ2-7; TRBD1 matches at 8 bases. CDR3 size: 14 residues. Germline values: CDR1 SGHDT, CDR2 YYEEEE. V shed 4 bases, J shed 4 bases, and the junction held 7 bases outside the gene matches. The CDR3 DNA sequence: TGTGCCAGCAGCCCCGGACAGGGTCCGTACGAGCAGTACTTC. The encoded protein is CASSPGQGPYEQYF.

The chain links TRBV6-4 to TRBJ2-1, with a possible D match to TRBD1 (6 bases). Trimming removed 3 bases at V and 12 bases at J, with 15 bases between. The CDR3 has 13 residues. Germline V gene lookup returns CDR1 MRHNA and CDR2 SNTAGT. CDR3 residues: CASSEDSGRPQFF. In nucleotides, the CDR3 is TGTGCCAGCAGTGAGGACAGCGGCCGCCCGCAGTTCTTC.

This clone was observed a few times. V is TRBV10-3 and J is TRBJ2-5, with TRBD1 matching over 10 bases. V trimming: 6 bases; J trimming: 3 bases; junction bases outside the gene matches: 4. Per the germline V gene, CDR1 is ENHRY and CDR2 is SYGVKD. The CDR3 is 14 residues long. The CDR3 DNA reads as TGTGCCATCAGACAGGACAGGGGGGAAGAGACCCAGTACTTC. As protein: CAIRQDRGEETQYF.

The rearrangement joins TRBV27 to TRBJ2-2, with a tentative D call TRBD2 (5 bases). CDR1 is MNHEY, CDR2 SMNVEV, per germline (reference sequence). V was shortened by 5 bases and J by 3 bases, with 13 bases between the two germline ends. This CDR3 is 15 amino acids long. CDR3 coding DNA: TGTGCCAGCAGTGGAACTAGTAGGGACACCGGGGAGCTGTTTTTT. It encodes CASSGTSRDTGELFF.

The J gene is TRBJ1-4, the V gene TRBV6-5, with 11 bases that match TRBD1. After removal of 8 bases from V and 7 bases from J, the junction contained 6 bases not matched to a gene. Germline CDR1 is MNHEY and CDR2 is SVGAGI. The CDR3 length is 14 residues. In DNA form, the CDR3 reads TGTGCCAGCGTGAGGACAGGGGGCAGTGAAAAACTGTTTTTT. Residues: CASVRTGGSEKLFF.

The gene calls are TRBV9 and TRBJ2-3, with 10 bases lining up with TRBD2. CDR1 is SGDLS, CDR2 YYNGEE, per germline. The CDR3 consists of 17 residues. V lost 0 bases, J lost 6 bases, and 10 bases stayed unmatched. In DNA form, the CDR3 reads TGTGCCAGCAGCGTAGTCGGACTAGCGGCCGTCAGGGATACGCAGTATTTT. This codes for CASSVVGLAAVRDTQYF.

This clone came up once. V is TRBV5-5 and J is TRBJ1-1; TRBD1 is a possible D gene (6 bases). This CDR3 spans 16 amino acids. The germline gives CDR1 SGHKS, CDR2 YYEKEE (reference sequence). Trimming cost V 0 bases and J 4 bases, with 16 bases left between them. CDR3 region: CASSLGQGKKGTEAFF. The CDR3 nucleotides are TGTGCCAGCAGCTTGGGGCAGGGGAAAAAAGGCACTGAAGCTTTCTTT.

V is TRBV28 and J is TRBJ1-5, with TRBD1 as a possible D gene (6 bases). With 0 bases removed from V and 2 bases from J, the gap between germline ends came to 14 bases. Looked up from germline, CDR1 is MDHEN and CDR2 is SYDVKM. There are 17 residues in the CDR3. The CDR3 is CASSLWGGRGGNQPQHF. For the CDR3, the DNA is TGTGCCAGCAGTTTATGGGGGGGGCGCGGTGGCAATCAGCCCCAGCATTTT.